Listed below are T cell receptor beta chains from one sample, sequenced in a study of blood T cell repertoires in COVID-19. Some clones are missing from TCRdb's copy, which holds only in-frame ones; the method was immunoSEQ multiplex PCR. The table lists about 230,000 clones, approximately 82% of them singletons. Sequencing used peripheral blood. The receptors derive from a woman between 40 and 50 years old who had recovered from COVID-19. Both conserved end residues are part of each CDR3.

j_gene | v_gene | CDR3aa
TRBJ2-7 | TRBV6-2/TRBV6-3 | CASSYRTSGGAYEQYF
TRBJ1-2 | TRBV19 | CASSVFDRGVGYTF
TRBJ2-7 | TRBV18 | CASSPTGLRSSYEQYF
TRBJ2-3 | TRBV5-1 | CASTTGWRVTDTQYF
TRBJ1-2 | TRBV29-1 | CSVVGGVYGYTF
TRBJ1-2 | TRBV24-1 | CATKGDGRSGYGYTF
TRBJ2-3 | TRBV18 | CASSRGGTSGSTDTQYF
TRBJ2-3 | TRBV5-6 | CASSFASSDTQYF
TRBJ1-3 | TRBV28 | CASSLGNTIYF
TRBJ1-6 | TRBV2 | CASNWEGPNSPLHF
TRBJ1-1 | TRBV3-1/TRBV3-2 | CASSQDFGGTEAFF
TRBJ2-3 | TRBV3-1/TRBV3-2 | CASSQRTGRTQYF
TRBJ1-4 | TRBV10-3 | CAISATGVANEKLFF
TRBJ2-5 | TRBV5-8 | CASSSVRYREETQYF
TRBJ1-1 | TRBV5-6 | CASSLVAGQGTEAFF
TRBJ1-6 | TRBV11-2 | CASSPGGNSPLHF
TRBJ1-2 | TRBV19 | CASSKLRDSYGYTF
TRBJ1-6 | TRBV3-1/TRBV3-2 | CASSQGRGEYSPLHF
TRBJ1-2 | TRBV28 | CASTLGGTGSYGYTF
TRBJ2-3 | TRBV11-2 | CASSSRQDPDTQYF
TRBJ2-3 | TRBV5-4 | CASSLVLGLAGLLTDTQYF
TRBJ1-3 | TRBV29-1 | CSVGRSLGGTIYF
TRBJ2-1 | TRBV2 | CASSRQGGSYNEQFF
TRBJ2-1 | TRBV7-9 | CASRQGLAANEQFF